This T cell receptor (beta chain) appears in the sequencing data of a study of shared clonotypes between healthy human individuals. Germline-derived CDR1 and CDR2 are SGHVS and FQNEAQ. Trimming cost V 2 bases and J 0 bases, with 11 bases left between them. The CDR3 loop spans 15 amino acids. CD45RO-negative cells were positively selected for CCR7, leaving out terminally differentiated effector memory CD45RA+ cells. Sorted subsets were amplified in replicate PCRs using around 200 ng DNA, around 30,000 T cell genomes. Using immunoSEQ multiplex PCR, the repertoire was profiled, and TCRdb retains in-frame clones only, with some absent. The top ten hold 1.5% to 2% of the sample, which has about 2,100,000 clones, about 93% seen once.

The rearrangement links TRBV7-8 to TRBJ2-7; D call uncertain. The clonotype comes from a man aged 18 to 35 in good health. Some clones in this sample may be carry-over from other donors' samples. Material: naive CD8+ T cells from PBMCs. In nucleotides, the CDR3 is TGTGCCAGCAGCTTACTAAGAAGGAGCTCCTACGAGCAGTACTTC. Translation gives CASSLLRRSSYEQYF.